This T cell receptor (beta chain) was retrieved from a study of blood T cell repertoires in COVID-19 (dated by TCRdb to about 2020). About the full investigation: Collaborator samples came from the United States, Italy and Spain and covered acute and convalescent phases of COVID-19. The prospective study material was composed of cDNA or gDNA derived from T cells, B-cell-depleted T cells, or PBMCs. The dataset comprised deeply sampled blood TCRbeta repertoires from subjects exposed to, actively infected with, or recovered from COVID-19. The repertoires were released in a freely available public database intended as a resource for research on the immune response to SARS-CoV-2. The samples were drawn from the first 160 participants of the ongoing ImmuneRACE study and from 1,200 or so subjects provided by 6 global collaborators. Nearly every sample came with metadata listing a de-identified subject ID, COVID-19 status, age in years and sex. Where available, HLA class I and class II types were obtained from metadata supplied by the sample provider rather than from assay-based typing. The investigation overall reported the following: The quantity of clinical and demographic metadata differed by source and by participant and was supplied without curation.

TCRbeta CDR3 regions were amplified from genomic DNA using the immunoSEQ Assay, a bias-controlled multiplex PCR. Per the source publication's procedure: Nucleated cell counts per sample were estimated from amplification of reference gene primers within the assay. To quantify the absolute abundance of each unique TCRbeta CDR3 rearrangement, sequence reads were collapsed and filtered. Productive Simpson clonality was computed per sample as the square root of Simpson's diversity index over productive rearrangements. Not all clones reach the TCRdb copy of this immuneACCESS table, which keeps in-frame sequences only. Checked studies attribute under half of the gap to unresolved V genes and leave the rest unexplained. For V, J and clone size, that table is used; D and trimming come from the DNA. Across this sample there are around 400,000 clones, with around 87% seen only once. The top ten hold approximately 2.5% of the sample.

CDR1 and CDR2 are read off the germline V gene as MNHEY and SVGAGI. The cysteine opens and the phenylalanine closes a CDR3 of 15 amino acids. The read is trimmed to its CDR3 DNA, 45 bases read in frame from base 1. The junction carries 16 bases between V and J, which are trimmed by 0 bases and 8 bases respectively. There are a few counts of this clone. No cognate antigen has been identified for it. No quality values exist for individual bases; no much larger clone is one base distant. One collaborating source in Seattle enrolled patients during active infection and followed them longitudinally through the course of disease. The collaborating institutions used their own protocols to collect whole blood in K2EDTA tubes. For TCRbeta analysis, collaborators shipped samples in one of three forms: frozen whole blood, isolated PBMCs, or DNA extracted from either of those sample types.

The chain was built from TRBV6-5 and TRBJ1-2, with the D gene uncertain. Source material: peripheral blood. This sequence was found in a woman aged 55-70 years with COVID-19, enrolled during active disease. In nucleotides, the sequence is TGTGCCAGCAGTTACTCCGGGATGGGTGCACGAGGCTACACCTTC. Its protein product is CASSYSGMGARGYTF.